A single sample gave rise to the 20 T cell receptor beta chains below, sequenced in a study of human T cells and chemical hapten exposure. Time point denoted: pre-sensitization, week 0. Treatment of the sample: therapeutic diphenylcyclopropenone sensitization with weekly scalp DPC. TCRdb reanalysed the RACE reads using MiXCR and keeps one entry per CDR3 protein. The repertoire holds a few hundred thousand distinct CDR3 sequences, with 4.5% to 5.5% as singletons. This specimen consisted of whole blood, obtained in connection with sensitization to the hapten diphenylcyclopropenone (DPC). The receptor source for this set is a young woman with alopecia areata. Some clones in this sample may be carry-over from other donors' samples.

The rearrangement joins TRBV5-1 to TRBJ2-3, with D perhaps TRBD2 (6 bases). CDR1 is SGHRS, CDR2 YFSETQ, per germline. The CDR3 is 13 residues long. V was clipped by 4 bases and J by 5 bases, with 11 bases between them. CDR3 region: CASSPDSGDTQYF. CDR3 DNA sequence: TGCGCCAGCAGCCCCGATAGCGGAGATACGCAGTATTTT.

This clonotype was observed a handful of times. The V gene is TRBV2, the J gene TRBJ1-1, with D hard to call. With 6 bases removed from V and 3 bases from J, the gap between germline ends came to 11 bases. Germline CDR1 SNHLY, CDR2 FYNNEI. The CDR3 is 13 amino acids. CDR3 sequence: CASRDGIYTEAFF. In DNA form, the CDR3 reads TGTGCCAGCAGGGACGGGATATACACTGAAGCTTTCTTT.

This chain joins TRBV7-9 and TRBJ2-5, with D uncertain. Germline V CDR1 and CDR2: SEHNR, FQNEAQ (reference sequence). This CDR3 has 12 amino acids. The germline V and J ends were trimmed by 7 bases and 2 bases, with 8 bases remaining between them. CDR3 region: CASTLRQETQYF. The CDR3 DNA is TGTGCCAGCACGCTCAGACAAGAGACCCAGTACTTC.

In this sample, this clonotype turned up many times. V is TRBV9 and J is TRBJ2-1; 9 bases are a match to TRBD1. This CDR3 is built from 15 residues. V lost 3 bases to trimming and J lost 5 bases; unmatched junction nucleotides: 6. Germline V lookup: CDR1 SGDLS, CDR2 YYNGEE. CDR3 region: CASSGGQGVNNEQFF. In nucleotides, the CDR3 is TGTGCCAGCAGCGGGGGACAGGGAGTCAACAATGAGCAGTTCTTC.

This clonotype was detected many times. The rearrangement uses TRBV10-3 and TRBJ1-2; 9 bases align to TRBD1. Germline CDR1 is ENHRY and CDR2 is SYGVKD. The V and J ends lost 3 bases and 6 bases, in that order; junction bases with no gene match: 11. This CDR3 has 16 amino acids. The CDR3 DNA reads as TGTGCCATCAGTGAAGGTACAGGGGGCGTCCTAGATGGCTACACCTTC. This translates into CAISEGTGGVLDGYTF.

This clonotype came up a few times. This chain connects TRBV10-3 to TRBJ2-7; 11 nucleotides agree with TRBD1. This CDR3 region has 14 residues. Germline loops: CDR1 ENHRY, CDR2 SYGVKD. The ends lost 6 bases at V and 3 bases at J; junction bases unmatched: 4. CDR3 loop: CAIRSGTGGYEQYF. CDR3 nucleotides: TGTGCCATCAGGAGTGGGACAGGGGGCTACGAGCAGTACTTC.

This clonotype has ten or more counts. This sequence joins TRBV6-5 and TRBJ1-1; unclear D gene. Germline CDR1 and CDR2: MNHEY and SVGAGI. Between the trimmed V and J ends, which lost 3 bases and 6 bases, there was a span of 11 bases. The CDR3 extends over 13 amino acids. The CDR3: CASSYNTAAEAFF. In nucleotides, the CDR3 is TGTGCCAGCAGTTATAACACAGCGGCTGAAGCTTTCTTT.

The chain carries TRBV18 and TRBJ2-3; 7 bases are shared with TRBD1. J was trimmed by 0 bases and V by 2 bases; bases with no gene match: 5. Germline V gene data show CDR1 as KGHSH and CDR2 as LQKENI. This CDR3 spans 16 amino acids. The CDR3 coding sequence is TGTGCCAGCTCACCATGGGACAGCAAAAGCACAGATACGCAGTATTTT. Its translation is CASSPWDSKSTDTQYF.

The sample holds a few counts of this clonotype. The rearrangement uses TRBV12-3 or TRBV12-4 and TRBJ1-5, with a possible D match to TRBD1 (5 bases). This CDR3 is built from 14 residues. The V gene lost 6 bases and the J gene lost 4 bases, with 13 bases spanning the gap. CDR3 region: CASRPPGLNQPQHF. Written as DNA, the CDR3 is TGTGCCAGCAGACCTCCAGGGTTAAATCAGCCCCAGCATTTT.

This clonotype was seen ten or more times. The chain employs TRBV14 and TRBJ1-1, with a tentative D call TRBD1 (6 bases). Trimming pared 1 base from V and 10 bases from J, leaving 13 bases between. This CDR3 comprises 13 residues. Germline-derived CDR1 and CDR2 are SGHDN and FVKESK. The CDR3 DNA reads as TGTGCCAGCAGCCAAGCGGGGGCAAATCGAGCTTTCTTT. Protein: CASSQAGANRAFF.

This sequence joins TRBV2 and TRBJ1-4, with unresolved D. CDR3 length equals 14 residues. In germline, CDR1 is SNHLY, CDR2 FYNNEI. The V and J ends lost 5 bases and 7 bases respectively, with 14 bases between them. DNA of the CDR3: TGTGCCAGCAGTCTGAACAGAGAAGGTGAAAAACTGTTTTTT. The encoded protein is CASSLNREGEKLFF.

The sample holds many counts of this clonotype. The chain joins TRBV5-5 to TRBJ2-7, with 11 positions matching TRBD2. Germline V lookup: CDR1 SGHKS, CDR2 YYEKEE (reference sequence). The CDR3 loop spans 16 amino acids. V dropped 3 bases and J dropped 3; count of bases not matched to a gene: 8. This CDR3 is CASSSALGLAGYEQYF. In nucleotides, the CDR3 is TGTGCCAGCAGCTCGGCCCTCGGACTAGCGGGCTACGAGCAGTACTTC.

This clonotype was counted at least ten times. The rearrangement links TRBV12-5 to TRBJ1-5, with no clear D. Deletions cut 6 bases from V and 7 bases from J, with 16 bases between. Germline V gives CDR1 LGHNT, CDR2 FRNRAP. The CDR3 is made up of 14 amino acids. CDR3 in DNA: TGTGCTAGTGGCCTTGCCGGGTGGGTCCAGCCCCAGCATTTT. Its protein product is CASGLAGWVQPQHF.

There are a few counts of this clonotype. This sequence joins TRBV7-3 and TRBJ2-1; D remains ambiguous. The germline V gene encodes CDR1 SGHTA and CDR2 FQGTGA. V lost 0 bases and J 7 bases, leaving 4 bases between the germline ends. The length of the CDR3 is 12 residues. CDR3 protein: CASSLTVNEQFF. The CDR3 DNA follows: TGTGCCAGCAGCTTAACTGTGAATGAGCAGTTCTTC.

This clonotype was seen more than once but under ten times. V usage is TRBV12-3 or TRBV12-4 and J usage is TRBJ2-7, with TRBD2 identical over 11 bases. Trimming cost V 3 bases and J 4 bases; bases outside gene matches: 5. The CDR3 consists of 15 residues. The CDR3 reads CASSLSLAGGYEQYF. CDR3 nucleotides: TGTGCCAGCAGTTTGTCCCTAGCGGGGGGATACGAGCAGTACTTC.

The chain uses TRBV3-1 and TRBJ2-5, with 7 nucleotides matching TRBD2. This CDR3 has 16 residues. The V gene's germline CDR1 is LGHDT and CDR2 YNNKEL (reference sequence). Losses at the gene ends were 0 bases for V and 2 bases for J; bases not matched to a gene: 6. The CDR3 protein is CASSQDSGPVQETQYF. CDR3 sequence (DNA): TGTGCCAGCAGCCAAGATAGCGGGCCAGTGCAAGAGACCCAGTACTTC.

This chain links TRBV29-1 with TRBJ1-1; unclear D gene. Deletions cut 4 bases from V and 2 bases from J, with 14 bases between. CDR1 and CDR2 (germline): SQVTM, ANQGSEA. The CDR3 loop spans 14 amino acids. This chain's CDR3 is CSVANLLKNTEAFF. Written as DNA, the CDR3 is TGCAGCGTTGCTAACCTCCTGAAAAACACTGAAGCTTTCTTT.

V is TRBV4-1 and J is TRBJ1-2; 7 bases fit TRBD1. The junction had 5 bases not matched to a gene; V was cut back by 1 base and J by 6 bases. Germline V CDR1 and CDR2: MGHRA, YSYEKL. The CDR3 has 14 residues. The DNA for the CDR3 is TGCGCCAGCAGCCAAGGAGAGGGGGCCCATGGCTACACCTTC. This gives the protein CASSQGEGAHGYTF.

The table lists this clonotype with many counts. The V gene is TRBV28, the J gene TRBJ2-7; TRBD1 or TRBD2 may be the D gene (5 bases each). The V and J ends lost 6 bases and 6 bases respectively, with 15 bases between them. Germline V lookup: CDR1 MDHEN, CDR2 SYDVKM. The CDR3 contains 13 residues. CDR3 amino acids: CASSRGAEREQYF. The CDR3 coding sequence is TGTGCCAGCAGCCGAGGGGCTGAGCGCGAGCAGTACTTC.

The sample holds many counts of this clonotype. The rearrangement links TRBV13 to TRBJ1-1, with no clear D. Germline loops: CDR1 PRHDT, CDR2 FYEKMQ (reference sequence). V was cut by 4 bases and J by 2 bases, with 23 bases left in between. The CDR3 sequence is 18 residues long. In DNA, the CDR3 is TGTGCCAGCAGCTCCCTACTCCAGACGATCAGCTTAAACACTGAAGCTTTCTTT. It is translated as CASSSLLQTISLNTEAFF.